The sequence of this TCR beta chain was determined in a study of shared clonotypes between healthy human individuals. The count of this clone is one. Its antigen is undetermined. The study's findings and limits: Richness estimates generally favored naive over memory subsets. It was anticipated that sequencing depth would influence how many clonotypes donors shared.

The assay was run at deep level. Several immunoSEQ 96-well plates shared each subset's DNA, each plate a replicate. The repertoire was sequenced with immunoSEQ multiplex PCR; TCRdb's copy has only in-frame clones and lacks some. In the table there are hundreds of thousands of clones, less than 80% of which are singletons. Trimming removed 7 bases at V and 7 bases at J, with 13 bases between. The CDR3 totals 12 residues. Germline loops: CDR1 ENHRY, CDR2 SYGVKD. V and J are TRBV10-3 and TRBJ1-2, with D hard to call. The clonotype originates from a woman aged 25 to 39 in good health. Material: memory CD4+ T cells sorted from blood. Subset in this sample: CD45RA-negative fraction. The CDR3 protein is CAITEVGSGYTF. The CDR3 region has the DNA TGTGCCATCACCGAGGTGGGATCTGGCTACACCTTC.